This TCR beta chain was obtained from a study of CD8 T cells in ankylosing spondylitis. Points from the study as a whole: Enrichment of disease-linked clones was reportedly significant in matched ankylosing spondylitis synovial fluid. Disease-associated clonotypes exhibited CD8+ identity and were relatively infrequent in peripheral blood. Reactive arthritis synovial fluid and blood were previously reported to contain some motif variants.

TCRdb redid the calling of the 5' RACE reads with MiXCR, one entry per CDR3 protein. The sample comprises approximately 340,000 distinct CDR3 sequences, over 12% of which are singletons, and about 1% rests with the top ten. A note on this clonotype: As yet, its antigen is unknown.

This CDR3 region has 12 residues. Trimming at V came to 6 bases and at J to 4 bases, leaving 1 base not matched to a gene. The TCR sequence derives from a male donor with ankylosing spondylitis or in good health (not recorded which). The chain couples TRBV12-3 or TRBV12-4 to TRBJ2-5, with TRBD1 identical over 8 bases. The source material was blood, either unsorted or a sorted T cell fraction (not recorded which). The CDR3 DNA reads as TGTGCCAGCAGAGACAGGGGAGAGACCCAGTACTTC. As protein: CASRDRGETQYF.